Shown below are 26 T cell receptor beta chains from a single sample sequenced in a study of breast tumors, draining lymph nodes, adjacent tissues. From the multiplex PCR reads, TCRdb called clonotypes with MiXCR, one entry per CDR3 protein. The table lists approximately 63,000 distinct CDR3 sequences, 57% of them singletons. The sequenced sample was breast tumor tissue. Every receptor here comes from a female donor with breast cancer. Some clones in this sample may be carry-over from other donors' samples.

CDR3: CASSPRTSGRRSTGELFF. The DNA for the CDR3 is TGTGCCAGCAGTCCTCGGACTAGCGGGAGGAGGAGCACCGGGGAGCTGTTTTTT. The chain uses TRBV6-5 and TRBJ2-2; 14 bases are a match to TRBD2. The trim removed 5 bases at V and 4 bases at J, leaving 9 bases unmatched. This CDR3 is 18 amino acids long. CDR1 is MNHEY, CDR2 SVGAGI, per germline.

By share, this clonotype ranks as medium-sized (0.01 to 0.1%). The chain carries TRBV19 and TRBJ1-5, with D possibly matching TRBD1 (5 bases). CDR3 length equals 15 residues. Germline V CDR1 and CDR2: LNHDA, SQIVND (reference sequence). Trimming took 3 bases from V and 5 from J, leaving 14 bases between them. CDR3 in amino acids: CASSIGGAAHQPQHF. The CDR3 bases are TGTGCCAGTAGTATTGGTGGGGCAGCCCATCAGCCCCAGCATTTT.

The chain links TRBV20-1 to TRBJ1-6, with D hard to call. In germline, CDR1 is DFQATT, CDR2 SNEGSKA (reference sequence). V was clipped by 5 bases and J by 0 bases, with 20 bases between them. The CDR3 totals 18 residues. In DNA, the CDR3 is TGCAGTGCTCCGCCTGACCGTAGGAGTAGCTCCTATAATTCACCCCTCCACTTT. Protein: CSAPPDRRSSSYNSPLHF.

CDR3 protein: CASSVRQSYEQYF. The CDR3 DNA sequence: TGTGCCAGCAGTGTGCGACAGTCCTACGAGCAGTACTTC. The chain has TRBV2 and TRBJ2-7; tentatively, D is TRBD1 (5 bases). The CDR3 length is 13 residues. Trimming cost V 4 bases and J 1 base, with 8 bases left between them. Germline values: CDR1 SNHLY, CDR2 FYNNEI.

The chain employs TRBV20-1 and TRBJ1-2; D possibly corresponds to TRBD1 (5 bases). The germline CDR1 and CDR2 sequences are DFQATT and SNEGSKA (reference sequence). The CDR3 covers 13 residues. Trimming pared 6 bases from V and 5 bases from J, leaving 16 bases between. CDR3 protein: CSAPGPMGYGYTF. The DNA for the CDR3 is TGCAGTGCCCCGGGGCCAATGGGATATGGCTACACCTTC.

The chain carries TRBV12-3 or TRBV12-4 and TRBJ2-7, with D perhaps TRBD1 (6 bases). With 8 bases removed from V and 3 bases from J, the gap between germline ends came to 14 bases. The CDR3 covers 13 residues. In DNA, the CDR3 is TGTGCCAGCGGCCGGGACACCTACTACGAGCAGTACTTC. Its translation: CASGRDTYYEQYF.

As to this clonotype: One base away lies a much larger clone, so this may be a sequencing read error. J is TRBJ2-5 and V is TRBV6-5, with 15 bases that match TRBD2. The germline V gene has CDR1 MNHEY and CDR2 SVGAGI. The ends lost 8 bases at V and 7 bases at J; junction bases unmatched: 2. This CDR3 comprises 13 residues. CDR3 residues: CASRTSGGGTQYF. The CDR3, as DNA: TGTGCCAGCCGGACTAGCGGGGGGGGGACCCAGTACTTC.

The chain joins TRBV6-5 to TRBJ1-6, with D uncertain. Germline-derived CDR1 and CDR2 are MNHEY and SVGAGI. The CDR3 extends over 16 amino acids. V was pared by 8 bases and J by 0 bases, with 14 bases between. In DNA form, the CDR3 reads TGTGCCAGCCGGAGCCGGAAGGGCTCCTATAATTCACCCCTCCACTTT. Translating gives CASRSRKGSYNSPLHF.

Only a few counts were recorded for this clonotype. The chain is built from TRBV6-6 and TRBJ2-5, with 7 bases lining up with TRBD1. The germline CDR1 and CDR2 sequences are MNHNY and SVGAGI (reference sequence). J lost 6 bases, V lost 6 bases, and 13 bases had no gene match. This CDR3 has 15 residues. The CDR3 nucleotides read TGTGCCAGCAGATTAAGGGACAGTCGAATGCAGACCCAGTACTTC. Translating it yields CASRLRDSRMQTQYF.

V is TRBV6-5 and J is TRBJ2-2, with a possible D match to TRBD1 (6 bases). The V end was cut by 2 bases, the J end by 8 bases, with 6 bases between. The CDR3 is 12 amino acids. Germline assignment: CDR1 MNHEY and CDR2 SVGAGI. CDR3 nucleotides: TGTGCCAGCAGTTACGGACAGGGGGAGCTGTTTTTT. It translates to CASSYGQGELFF.

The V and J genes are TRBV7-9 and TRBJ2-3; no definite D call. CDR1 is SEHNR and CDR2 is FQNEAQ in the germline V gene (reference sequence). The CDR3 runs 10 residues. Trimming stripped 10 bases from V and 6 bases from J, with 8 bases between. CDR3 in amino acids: CATLGDTQYF. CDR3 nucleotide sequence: TGTGCCACTCTGGGGGATACGCAGTATTTT. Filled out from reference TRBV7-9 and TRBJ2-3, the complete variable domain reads DTGVSQNPRHKITKRGQNVTFRCDPISEHNRLYWYRQTLGQGPEFLTYFQNEAQLEKSRLLSDRFSAERPKGSFSTLEIQRTEQGDSAMYLCATLGDTQYFGPGTRLTVL.

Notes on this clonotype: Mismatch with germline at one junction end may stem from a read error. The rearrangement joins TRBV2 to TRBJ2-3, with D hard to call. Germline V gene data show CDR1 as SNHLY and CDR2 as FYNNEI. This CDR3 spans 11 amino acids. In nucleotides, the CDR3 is TGCGCCAGCAGTGAAGGGGATACGCAGTATTTT. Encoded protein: CASSEGDTQYF.

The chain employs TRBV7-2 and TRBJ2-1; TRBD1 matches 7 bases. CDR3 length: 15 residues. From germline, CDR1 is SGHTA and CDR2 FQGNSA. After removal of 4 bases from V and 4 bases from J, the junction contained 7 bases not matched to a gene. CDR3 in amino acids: CASSSIGGPYNEQFF. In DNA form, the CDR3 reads TGTGCCAGCAGCTCGATAGGGGGCCCTTACAATGAGCAGTTCTTC.

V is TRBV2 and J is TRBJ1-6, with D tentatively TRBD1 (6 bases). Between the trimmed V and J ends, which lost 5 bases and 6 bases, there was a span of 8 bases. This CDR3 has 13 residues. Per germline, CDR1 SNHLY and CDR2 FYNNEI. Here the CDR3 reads CASSLDSNSPLHF. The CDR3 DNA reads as TGTGCCAGCAGTCTGGACAGTAATTCACCCCTCCACTTT.

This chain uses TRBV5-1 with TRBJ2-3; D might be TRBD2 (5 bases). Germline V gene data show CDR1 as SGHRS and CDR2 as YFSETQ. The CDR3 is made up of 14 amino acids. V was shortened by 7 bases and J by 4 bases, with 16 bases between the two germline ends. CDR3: CASGTYEGSDTQYF. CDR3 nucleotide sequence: TGCGCCAGCGGCACCTACGAGGGTTCAGATACGCAGTATTTT.

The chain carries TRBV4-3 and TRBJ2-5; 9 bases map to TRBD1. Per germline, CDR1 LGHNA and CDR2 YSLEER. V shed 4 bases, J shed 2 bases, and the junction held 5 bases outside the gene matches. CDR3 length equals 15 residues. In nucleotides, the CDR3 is TGCGCCAGCAGCCCGGGACAGGGACCACAAGAGACCCAGTACTTC. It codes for CASSPGQGPQETQYF.

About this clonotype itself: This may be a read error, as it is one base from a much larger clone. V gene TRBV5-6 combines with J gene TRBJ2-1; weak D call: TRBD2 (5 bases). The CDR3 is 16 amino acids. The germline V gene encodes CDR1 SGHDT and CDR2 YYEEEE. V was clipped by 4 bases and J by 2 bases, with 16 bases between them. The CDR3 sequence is CASSGLRGRAYNEQFF. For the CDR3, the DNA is TGTGCCAGCAGCGGCCTACGAGGGCGGGCCTACAATGAGCAGTTCTTC.

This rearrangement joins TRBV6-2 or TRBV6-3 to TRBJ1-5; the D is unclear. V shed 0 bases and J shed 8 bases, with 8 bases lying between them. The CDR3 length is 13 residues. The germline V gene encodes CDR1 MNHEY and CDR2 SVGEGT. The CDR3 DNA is TGTGCCAGCAGTTACTCGTTCACAGAGCCCCAGCATTTT. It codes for CASSYSFTEPQHF.

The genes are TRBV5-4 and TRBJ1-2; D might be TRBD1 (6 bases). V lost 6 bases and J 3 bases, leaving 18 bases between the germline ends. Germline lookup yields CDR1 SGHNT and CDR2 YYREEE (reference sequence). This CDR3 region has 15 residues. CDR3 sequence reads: CASTPRRGGDYGYTF. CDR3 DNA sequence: TGTGCCAGCACCCCCCGTCGAGGGGGTGACTATGGCTACACCTTC.

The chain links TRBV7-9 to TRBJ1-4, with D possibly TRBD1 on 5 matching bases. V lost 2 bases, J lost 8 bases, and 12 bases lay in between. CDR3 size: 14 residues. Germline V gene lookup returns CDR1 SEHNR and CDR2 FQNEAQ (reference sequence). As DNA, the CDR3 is TGTGCCAGCAGCTTAAAACAGGCGGGAGAAAAACTGTTTTTT. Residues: CASSLKQAGEKLFF.

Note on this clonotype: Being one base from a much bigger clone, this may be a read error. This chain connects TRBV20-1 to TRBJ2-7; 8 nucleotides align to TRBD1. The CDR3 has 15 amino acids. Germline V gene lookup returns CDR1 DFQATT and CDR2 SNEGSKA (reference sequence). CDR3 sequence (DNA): TGCAGTGCTGGAGATCCTAAGGGACAGGCTCGCGAGCAGTACTTC. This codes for CSAGDPKGQAREQYF.

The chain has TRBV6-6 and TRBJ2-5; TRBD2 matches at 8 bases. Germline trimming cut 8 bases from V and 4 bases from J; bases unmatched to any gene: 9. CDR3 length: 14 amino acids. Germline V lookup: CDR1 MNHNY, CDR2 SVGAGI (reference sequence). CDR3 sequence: CASAQGLETETQYF. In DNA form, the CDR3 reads TGTGCCAGCGCTCAGGGACTAGAGACAGAGACCCAGTACTTC.

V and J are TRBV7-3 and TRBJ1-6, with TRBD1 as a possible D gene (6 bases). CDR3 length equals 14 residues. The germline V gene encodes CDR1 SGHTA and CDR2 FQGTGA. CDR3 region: CASSNSGGLSPLHF. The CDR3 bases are TGTGCTAGCTCCAATAGCGGGGGGCTATCACCCCTCCACTTT.

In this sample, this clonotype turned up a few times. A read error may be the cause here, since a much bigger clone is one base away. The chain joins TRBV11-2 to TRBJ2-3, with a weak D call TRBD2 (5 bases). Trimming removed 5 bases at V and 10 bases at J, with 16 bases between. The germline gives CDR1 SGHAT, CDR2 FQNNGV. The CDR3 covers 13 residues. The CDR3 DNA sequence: TGTGCCAGCAGCCCTGGGAGTTGGGCCGCGCAGTATTTT. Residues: CASSPGSWAAQYF. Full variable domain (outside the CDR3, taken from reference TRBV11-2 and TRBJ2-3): EAGVAQSPRYKIIEKRQSVAFWCNPISGHATLYWYQQILGQGPKLLIQFQNNGVVDDSQLPKDRFSAERLKGVDSTLKIQPAKLEDSAVYLCASSPGSWAAQYFGPGTRLTVL.

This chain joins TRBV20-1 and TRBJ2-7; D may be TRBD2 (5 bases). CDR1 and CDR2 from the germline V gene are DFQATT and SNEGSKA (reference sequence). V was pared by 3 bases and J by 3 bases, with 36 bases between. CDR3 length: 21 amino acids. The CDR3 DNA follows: TGCAGTGCTAGTTCCCTAGGGTGGAGGTTAAAGGAAACACCGGGGAGCTACGAGCAGTACTTC. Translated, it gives CSASSLGWRLKETPGSYEQYF.

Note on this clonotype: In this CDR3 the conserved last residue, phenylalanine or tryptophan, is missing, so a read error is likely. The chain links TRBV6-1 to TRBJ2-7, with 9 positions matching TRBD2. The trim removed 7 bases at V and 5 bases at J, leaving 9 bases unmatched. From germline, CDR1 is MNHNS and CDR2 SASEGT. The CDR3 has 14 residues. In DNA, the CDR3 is TGTGCCAGCAAGCGGGAGGCAGGGGCCGACGAGCAGTACTAC. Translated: CASKREAGADEQYY.